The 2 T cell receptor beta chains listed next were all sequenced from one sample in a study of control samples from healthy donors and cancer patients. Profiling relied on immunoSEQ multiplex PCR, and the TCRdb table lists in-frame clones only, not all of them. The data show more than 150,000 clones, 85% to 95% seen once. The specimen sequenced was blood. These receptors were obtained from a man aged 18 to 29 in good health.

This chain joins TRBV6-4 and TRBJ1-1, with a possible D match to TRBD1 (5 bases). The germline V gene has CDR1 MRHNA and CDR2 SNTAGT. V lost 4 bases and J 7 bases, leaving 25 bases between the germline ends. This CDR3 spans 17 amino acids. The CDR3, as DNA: TGTGCCAGCAGTGGTTCGAAGACCGGGACGTCCCTCGTTGAAGCTTTCTTT. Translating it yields CASSGSKTGTSLVEAFF.

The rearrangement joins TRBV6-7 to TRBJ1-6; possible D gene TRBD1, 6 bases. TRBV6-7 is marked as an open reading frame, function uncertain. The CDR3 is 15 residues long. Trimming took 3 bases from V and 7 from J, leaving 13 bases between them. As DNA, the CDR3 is TGTGCCAGCAGTTATTCGACAGGTCCCAATTCACCCCTCCACTTT. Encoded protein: CASSYSTGPNSPLHF.